The 31 T cell receptor beta chains below come from one sample, sequenced in a study of blood T cell repertoires in COVID-19. The data were produced by immunoSEQ multiplex PCR, yet TCRdb's version contains in-frame clones alone and is incomplete. The sample records approximately 170,000 clones, 83% being singletons. Sequenced input: peripheral blood. The source of these receptors is a woman in her 70s who had recovered from COVID-19.

The CDR3 protein is CASSLGGQNTEAFF. The CDR3 bases are TGTGCCAGCAGCTTAGGGGGACAGAACACTGAAGCTTTCTTT. The genes are TRBV7-8 and TRBJ1-1; a possible D gene is TRBD1 (6 bases). With 1 base removed from V and 1 base from J, the gap between germline ends came to 7 bases. The germline V gene has CDR1 SGHVS and CDR2 FQNEAQ. The CDR3 totals 14 residues. The variable domain in full, completed from reference TRBV7-8 and TRBJ1-1, reads GAGVSQSPRYKVAKRGQDVALRCDPISGHVSLFWYQQALGQGPEFLTYFQNEAQLDKSGLPSDRFFAERPEGSVSTLKIQRTQQEDSAVYLCASSLGGQNTEAFFGQGTRLTVV.

This clone was seen a few times. Written as DNA, the CDR3 is TGTGCCAGCAGCCGCACCGTTAGTGGGCTTAACTATGGCTACACCTTC. This translates into CASSRTVSGLNYGYTF. The rearrangement uses TRBV7-2 and TRBJ1-2; D uncertain. CDR3 size: 16 residues. Germline lookup yields CDR1 SGHTA and CDR2 FQGNSA. V was trimmed by 5 bases and J by 1 base, leaving 17 bases between them. The full variable domain, completed using reference TRBV7-2 and TRBJ1-2, is GAGVSQSPSNKVTEKGKDVELRCDPISGHTALYWYRQSLGQGLEFLIYFQGNSAPDKSGLPSDRFSAERTGGSVSTLTIQRTQQEDSAVYLCASSRTVSGLNYGYTFGSGTRLTVV.

The J gene is TRBJ1-2, the V gene TRBV4-1; TRBD1 is a possible D gene (6 bases). Germline V gene lookup returns CDR1 MGHRA and CDR2 YSYEKL. The CDR3 runs to 14 residues. Deletions cut 1 base from V and 7 bases from J, with 13 bases between. Here the CDR3 DNA reads TGCGCCAGCAGCCAAGTTCAGGGGTGGCGTGGCTACACCTTC. The encoded protein is CASSQVQGWRGYTF.

This clone was observed a few times. V and J are TRBV19 and TRBJ1-5; D uncertain. V lost 5 bases, J lost 12 bases, and 17 bases lay in between. The CDR3 has 13 residues. CDR1 and CDR2 from the germline V gene are LNHDA and SQIVND (reference sequence). The CDR3 is CASSFTPGLDQHF. Here the CDR3 DNA reads TGTGCCAGTAGTTTTACCCCAGGACTGGACCAGCATTTT. Filled out from reference TRBV19 and TRBJ1-5, the complete variable domain reads DGGITQSPKYLFRKEGQNVTLSCEQNLNHDAMYWYRQDPGQGLRLIYYSQIVNDFQKGDIAEGYSVSREKKESFPLTVTSAQKNPTAFYLCASSFTPGLDQHFGDGTRLSIL.

The chain combines TRBV24-1 with TRBJ2-1; D remains ambiguous. CDR3 length equals 13 residues. The germline gives CDR1 KGHDR, CDR2 SFDVKD. V was shortened by 2 bases and J by 3 bases, with 4 bases between the two germline ends. The CDR3 DNA is TGTGCCACCAGTGATTCGTACTACAATGAGCAGTTCTTC. It specifies CATSDSYYNEQFF.

The chain has TRBV5-1 and TRBJ1-2; 8 bases match TRBD1. The V segment lost 4 bases and the J segment 4 bases; nucleotides outside the gene matches: 9. CDR3 length: 15 residues. Germline lookup yields CDR1 SGHRS and CDR2 YFSETQ. DNA for the CDR3: TGCGCCAGCAGCCACCTACAGGGACAGGCCTATGGCTACACCTTC. Its protein is CASSHLQGQAYGYTF.

The genes are TRBV10-3 and TRBJ1-2; D is unresolved. The germline CDR1 and CDR2 sequences are ENHRY and SYGVKD. The germline V and J ends were trimmed by 3 bases and 1 base, with 12 bases remaining between them. The CDR3 is made up of 15 amino acids. The CDR3, as DNA: TGTGCCATCAGTGACCCCGGGGTGGTTAACTATGGCTACACCTTC. Translating gives CAISDPGVVNYGYTF.

The V call is TRBV28, the J call TRBJ1-2; D remains unclear. CDR3 length equals 16 residues. Germline CDR1 and CDR2: MDHEN and SYDVKM. Trimming left V 2 bases short and J 0 bases short, with 13 bases between. The CDR3 DNA follows: TGTGCCAGCAGTTTAGCGGAGACGGCCTCTAACTATGGCTACACCTTC. It yields the protein CASSLAETASNYGYTF.

The V and J genes are TRBV10-3 and TRBJ2-5; TRBD1 agrees at 7 bases. The length of the CDR3 is 14 residues. V lost 6 bases, J lost 1 base, and 5 bases stayed unmatched. Germline V gives CDR1 ENHRY, CDR2 SYGVKD. The chain's CDR3 is CAIRDNRGQETQYF. In nucleotides, the CDR3 is TGTGCCATCAGGGATAACAGGGGCCAAGAGACCCAGTACTTC.

The chain carries TRBV6-5 and TRBJ1-2, with no clear D. Germline assignment: CDR1 MNHEY and CDR2 SVGAGI. V lost 7 bases, J lost 4 bases, and 13 bases lay in between. This CDR3 comprises 13 residues. CDR3 nucleotide sequence: TGTGCCAGCACCCGGCTGGGAGCCTATGGCTACACCTTC. Encoded protein: CASTRLGAYGYTF.

The chain links TRBV11-3 to TRBJ2-2; D remains ambiguous. This CDR3 has 14 residues. V lost 5 bases and J 6 bases, leaving 13 bases between the germline ends. Germline V lookup: CDR1 SGHNT, CDR2 YENEEA. The CDR3 region is CASSPPWPAGELFF. CDR3 nucleotide sequence: TGTGCCAGCAGCCCCCCATGGCCAGCCGGGGAGCTGTTTTTT.

V and J are TRBV18 and TRBJ2-2; 14 bases align to TRBD2. V shed 1 base, J shed 4 bases, and the junction held 14 bases outside the gene matches. Germline lookup yields CDR1 KGHSH and CDR2 LQKENI. The CDR3 loop spans 21 amino acids. CDR3: CASSPLSPSGTSGSPTGELFF. DNA for the CDR3: TGTGCCAGCTCACCACTGTCCCCGTCCGGGACTAGCGGGAGTCCCACCGGGGAGCTGTTTTTT. The complete variable domain, with remaining parts taken from reference TRBV18 and TRBJ2-2, reads NAGVMQNPRHLVRRRGQEARLRCSPMKGHSHVYWYRQLPEEGLKFMVYLQKENIIDESGMPKERFSAEFPKEGPSILRIQQVVRGDSAAYFCASSPLSPSGTSGSPTGELFFGEGSRLTVL.

To note about this clone: Other DNA variants within this sample encode the same CDR3. The chain employs TRBV6-2 or TRBV6-3 and TRBJ1-1; TRBD1 is a possible D gene (6 bases). The CDR3 has 12 amino acids. Trimming left V 5 bases short and J 4 bases short, with 8 bases between. Germline V gives CDR1 MNHEY, CDR2 SVGEGT. CDR3 region: CASSRGGTEAFF. DNA for the CDR3: TGTGCCAGCAGTAGGGGGGGCACTGAAGCTTTCTTT.

J is TRBJ1-3 and V is TRBV30, with 8 bases fitting TRBD1. V dropped 3 bases and J dropped 2; count of bases not matched to a gene: 6. Per the germline V gene, CDR1 is GTSNPN and CDR2 is SVGIG (reference sequence). There are 15 residues in the CDR3. As DNA, the CDR3 is TGTGCCTGGAGCACCCCGACAGGGGCTGGAAACACCATATATTTT. This encodes CAWSTPTGAGNTIYF.

This chain joins TRBV6-2 or TRBV6-3 and TRBJ1-2; TRBD1 might be the D (6 bases). Trimming left V 2 bases short and J 6 bases short, with 16 bases between. This CDR3 has 15 residues. CDR1 and CDR2 (germline): MNHEY, SVGEGT. This chain's CDR3 is CASSYSEWGRDGYTF. The CDR3 bases are TGTGCCAGCAGTTACAGCGAATGGGGGCGGGATGGCTACACCTTC.

The chain links TRBV20-1 to TRBJ1-1; D is perhaps TRBD1 (6 bases). The germline V gene has CDR1 DFQATT and CDR2 SNEGSKA (reference sequence). This CDR3 contains 11 residues. V was cut by 1 base and J by 8 bases, with 8 bases left in between. The CDR3 here is CSARGGREAFF. As DNA, the CDR3 is TGCAGTGCTAGAGGGGGGCGGGAAGCTTTCTTT.

This chain links TRBV19 with TRBJ1-2; D is unresolved. Trimming stripped 3 bases from V and 1 base from J, with 9 bases between. This CDR3 region has 14 residues. CDR1 and CDR2 from the germline V gene are LNHDA and SQIVND (reference sequence). In nucleotides, the CDR3 is TGTGCCAGTAGTATTTGGGCACTTAACTATGGCTACACCTTC. Translating it yields CASSIWALNYGYTF.

The chain uses TRBV7-8 and TRBJ1-2, with D unresolved. V was pared by 0 bases and J by 4 bases, with 24 bases between. This CDR3 is built from 19 residues. CDR1 and CDR2 from the germline V gene are SGHVS and FQNEAQ. CDR3 nucleotides: TGTGCCAGCAGCTTAGCGCACTGGGCCCAGGCTAATTGTTCCTATGGCTACACCTTC. Residues: CASSLAHWAQANCSYGYTF.

The chain is built from TRBV7-3 and TRBJ2-7, with TRBD2 identical over 8 bases. Per germline, CDR1 SGHTA and CDR2 FQGTGA. There are 15 residues in the CDR3. The J segment lost 3 bases and the V segment lost 4 bases, leaving 8 bases of the junction unmatched. The CDR3 sequence: CASSSGGGRRYEQYF. CDR3 sequence (DNA): TGTGCCAGCAGCTCCGGAGGCGGGAGGCGCTACGAGCAGTACTTC.

This rearrangement joins TRBV13 to TRBJ1-1; 8 positions match TRBD1. The CDR3 has 17 residues. V lost 2 bases to trimming and J lost 2 bases; unmatched junction nucleotides: 10. Germline V gene sequence: CDR1 PRHDT, CDR2 FYEKMQ (reference sequence). The CDR3 DNA sequence: TGTGCCAGCAGCTTAAGCGTTGGCCAGGGGGCAAACACTGAAGCTTTCTTT. Encoded protein: CASSLSVGQGANTEAFF. Using reference TRBV13 and TRBJ1-1 for the parts outside the CDR3, the full variable domain is AAGVIQSPRHLIKEKRETATLKCYPIPRHDTVYWYQQGPGQDPQFLISFYEKMQSDKGSIPDRFSAQQFSDYHSELNMSSLELGDSALYFCASSLSVGQGANTEAFFGQGTRLTVV.

This clone turned up a few times. The same CDR3 is also encoded by other DNA sequences in this sample. V gene TRBV30 combines with J gene TRBJ1-5; 10 bases are shared with TRBD1. The germline V gene encodes CDR1 GTSNPN and CDR2 SVGIG (reference sequence). The ends lost 3 bases at V and 2 bases at J; junction bases unmatched: 1. The CDR3 consists of 14 residues. The chain's CDR3 is CAWRGTGGNQPQHF. The CDR3 nucleotides are TGTGCCTGGAGGGGGACAGGGGGCAATCAGCCCCAGCATTTT.

This clone has a single count. The V and J genes are TRBV19 and TRBJ1-4, with D perhaps matching TRBD1 (5 bases). The germline CDR1 and CDR2 sequences are LNHDA and SQIVND (reference sequence). The CDR3 covers 17 residues. V lost 3 bases, J lost 1 base, and 15 bases lay in between. DNA for the CDR3: TGTGCCAGTAGTATCGCGGGGCGCCGAGTAACTAATGAAAAACTGTTTTTT. This encodes CASSIAGRRVTNEKLFF.

The V and J genes are TRBV10-3 and TRBJ2-1, with 9 positions matching TRBD1. Germline V lookup: CDR1 ENHRY, CDR2 SYGVKD. The CDR3 is 12 amino acids. The junction had 6 bases not matched to a gene; V was cut back by 6 bases and J by 12 bases. The CDR3 sequence: CAIREGQGGQFF. For the CDR3, the DNA is TGTGCCATCAGGGAGGGACAGGGTGGGCAGTTCTTC.

The CDR3 sequence: CASSDPGYEQYF. In DNA, the CDR3 is TGCGCCAGCAGTGACCCCGGGTACGAGCAGTACTTC. The chain recombines TRBV10-2 with TRBJ2-7; D is unclear. Trimming took off 3 bases at V and 4 bases at J, with 7 bases between the two ends. CDR3 length: 12 amino acids. CDR1 WSHSY and CDR2 SAAADI come from the germline V gene.

This chain's CDR3 is CASSAEVDGYTF. CDR3 sequence (DNA): TGTGCCAGCAGCGCGGAGGTTGATGGCTACACCTTC. The genes are TRBV5-5 and TRBJ1-2; D remains unclear. Trimming shortened V by 4 bases and J by 6 bases, and 10 bases separated the two germline ends. From germline, CDR1 is SGHKS and CDR2 YYEKEE (reference sequence). The CDR3 has 12 amino acids.

The CDR3 coding sequence is TGCGCCAGCAGCAACGCCGGAGGCGGGCGATTTGGCTACACCTTC. This sequence encodes CASSNAGGGRFGYTF. This chain connects TRBV5-1 to TRBJ1-2; no clear D. Trimming left V 4 bases short and J 7 bases short, with 20 bases between. The CDR3 spans 15 residues. Germline V gene data show CDR1 as SGHRS and CDR2 as YFSETQ.

The gene calls are TRBV20-1 and TRBJ2-3; tentative D call: TRBD2 (6 bases). V shed 3 bases and J shed 7 bases, with 17 bases lying between them. Germline CDR1 reads DFQATT; CDR2 reads SNEGSKA (reference sequence). The CDR3 sequence is 14 residues long. The CDR3 bases are TGCAGTGCTAGTGGCGGGGCCCAAGGAAATACGCAGTATTTT. This gives the protein CSASGGAQGNTQYF.

This chain connects TRBV7-3 to TRBJ2-3, with D maybe TRBD2 (7 bases). CDR1 is SGHTA and CDR2 is FQGTGA in the germline V gene. The CDR3 loop spans 21 amino acids. Deletions cut 1 base from V and 0 bases from J, with 26 bases between. The CDR3, as DNA: TGTGCCAGCAGCTTAAGGGGGCGCGTGGCTAGCGGTACCTCTAGCACAGATACGCAGTATTTT. Protein product: CASSLRGRVASGTSSTDTQYF.

The chain carries TRBV5-8 and TRBJ1-2, with TRBD1 identical over 7 bases. Germline V gene data show CDR1 as SGHTS and CDR2 as YDEGEE. The CDR3 has 13 amino acids. V shed 3 bases and J 4 bases; nucleotides not matched to a gene: 3. The CDR3 is CASSSTGIYGYTF. The CDR3 nucleotides read TGTGCCAGCAGCTCGACAGGGATCTATGGCTACACCTTC.

The chain is built from TRBV20-1 and TRBJ2-4; 7 bases are a match to TRBD2. Germline values: CDR1 DFQATT, CDR2 SNEGSKA (reference sequence). Trimming cost V 6 bases and J 8 bases; bases outside gene matches: 4. CDR3 length equals 11 residues. CDR3 DNA: TGCAGTGCAAGACTAGCAGACATTCAGTACTTC. Translating gives CSARLADIQYF.

The V and J genes are TRBV3-1 (or the pseudogene TRBV3-2) and TRBJ2-7; D possibly corresponds to TRBD1 (5 bases). Germline CDR1 LGHDT, CDR2 YNNKEL (reference sequence). Trimming shortened V by 1 base and J by 3 bases, and 10 bases separated the two germline ends. The CDR3 sequence is 14 residues long. This CDR3 reads CASSQVGLVYEQYF. CDR3 bases: TGTGCCAGCAGCCAAGTGGGGCTAGTCTACGAGCAGTACTTC.